This T cell receptor beta chain was sequenced in a study of PD-1 blockade in classical Hodgkin lymphoma. Findings of the study overall: Relapsed/refractory patients reportedly had lower baseline diversity than newly diagnosed patients. Repertoire differences lack defined causes, possibly disease activity or prior therapy. Whereas CD4+ TCR diversity had risen significantly by C4D1, CD8+ TCR diversity had not.

The V and J ends lost 4 bases and 0 bases, in that order; junction bases with no gene match: 3. CDR1 is MNHEY, CDR2 SVGAGI, per germline. This CDR3 is 15 amino acids long. Sequencing was performed with immunoSEQ multiplex PCR; in TCRdb, only in-frame clones are kept and a portion is missing. The sample shows 25,000 to 35,000 clones, over 75% of them seen only once. Time point given: cycle 4 day 1 (C4D1), after less than 7 weeks of nivolumab. Every patient relapsed after autologous stem cell transplantation, and brentuximab vedotin exposure varied. Each best response was a complete response, a partial response or progressive disease. Of note for this clone: Its antigen is still unknown.

The receptor's source is a human donor with classical Hodgkin lymphoma. V is TRBV6-5 and J is TRBJ2-5, with 9 bases aligning to TRBD2. The sequencing used peripheral blood mononuclear cells (PBMCs), collected before the fourth cycle of nivolumab. This chain's CDR3 is CASSSTSGYQETQYF. CDR3 nucleotides: TGTGCCAGCAGTTCGACTAGCGGATACCAAGAGACCCAGTACTTC.